The clone carrying this T cell receptor beta chain was recorded at least ten times. Antigen specificity is unknown. The data belong to a study of blood T cells in healthy people across ages. The CDR3 consists of 13 residues. The authors drew around 11 milliliters of peripheral blood from each donor. Together with a sample-barcoded 5' primer, a J-beta primer mix was included in a second PCR lasting about 7 to 12 cycles. TCRdb re-analysed the 5' RACE reads in MiXCR, keeping a single row per CDR3 protein. The sample has 800,000 to 950,000 distinct CDR3 sequences, just under 30% seen once. Study-level findings and limits: For the donors, CMV status was unknown and possibly confounded expanded clonotype changes.

This sample was also put to use in a study of T cells of mothers and their children. That investigation notes: Material was donated by three healthy Caucasian mothers and their six children.

The rearrangement joins TRBV12-3 or TRBV12-4 to TRBJ2-4; 8 bases agree with TRBD1. Near its end, the DNA agrees better with TRBJ2-7, so the J call may be wrong. This sequence originates from a woman aged 40-49 years in good health. Sample: blood. CDR3 sequence (DNA): TGTGCCAGCAGTTTAGGGACAGGGAGCGAGCAGTACTTC. Translating gives CASSLGTGSEQYF.